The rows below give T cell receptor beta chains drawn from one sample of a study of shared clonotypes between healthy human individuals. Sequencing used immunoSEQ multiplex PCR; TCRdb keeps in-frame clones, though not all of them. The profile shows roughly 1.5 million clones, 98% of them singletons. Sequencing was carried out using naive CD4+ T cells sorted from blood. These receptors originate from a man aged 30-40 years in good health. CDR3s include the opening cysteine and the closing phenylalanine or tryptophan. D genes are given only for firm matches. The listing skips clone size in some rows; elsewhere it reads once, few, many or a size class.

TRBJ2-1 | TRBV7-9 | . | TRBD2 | CASSPYGGVTYNEQFF | TGTGCCAGCAGCCCCTACGGGGGGGTGACCTACAATGAGCAGTTCTTC
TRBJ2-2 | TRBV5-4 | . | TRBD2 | CASSQGLDYTGELFF | TGTGCCAGCAGCCAGGGACTAGATTACACCGGGGAGCTGTTTTTT
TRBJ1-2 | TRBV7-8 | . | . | CASSLDRHYGYTF | TGTGCCAGCAGCTTAGACAGACACTATGGCTACACCTTC
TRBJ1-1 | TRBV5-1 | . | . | CASSFSHLVVGTEAFF | TGCGCCAGCAGCTTTAGCCATTTGGTCGTCGGCACTGAAGCTTTCTTT
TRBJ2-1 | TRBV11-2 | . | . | CASSLVSGPSSYNEQFF | TGTGCCAGCAGCTTAGTCAGCGGGCCCAGCTCCTACAATGAGCAGTTCTTC
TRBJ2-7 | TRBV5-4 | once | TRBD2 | CASSLGTSGRSYEQYF | TGTGCCAGCAGCTTAGGGACTAGCGGGAGGTCGTACGAGCAGTACTTC
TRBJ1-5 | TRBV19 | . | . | CASTSTGKGQPQHF | TGTGCCAGTACCTCCACAGGAAAGGGGCAGCCCCAGCATTTT
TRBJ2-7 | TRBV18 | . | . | CASSPLSGMGSYEQYF | TGTGCCAGCTCACCACTTTCTGGTATGGGATCCTACGAGCAGTACTTC
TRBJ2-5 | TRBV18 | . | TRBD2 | CASSPPAGGATSGQETQYF | TGTGCCAGCTCACCACCGGCCGGGGGCGCGACTAGCGGTCAAGAGACCCAGTACTTC
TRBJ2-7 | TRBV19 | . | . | CASSTVYEQYF | TGTGCCAGTAGTACCGTTTACGAGCAGTACTTC
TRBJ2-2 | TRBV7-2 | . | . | CASSILGELFF | TGTGCCAGCAGCATTCTCGGGGAGCTGTTTTTT
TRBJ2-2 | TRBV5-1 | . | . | CASSLAVVSGARNTGELFF | TGCGCCAGCAGCTTGGCCGTGGTATCGGGGGCGAGGAACACCGGGGAGCTGTTTTTT
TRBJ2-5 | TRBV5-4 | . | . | CASSLMGGEETQYF | TGTGCCAGCAGCTTAATGGGGGGCGAAGAGACCCAGTACTTC
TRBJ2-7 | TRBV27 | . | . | CASSSRRGEQYF | TGTGCCAGCAGTTCCCGGCGGGGCGAGCAGTACTTC
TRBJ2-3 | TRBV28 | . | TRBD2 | CASSYYIAGGATQYF | TGTGCCAGCAGTTATTATATAGCGGGAGGAGCTACGCAGTATTTT
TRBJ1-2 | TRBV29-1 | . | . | CSVAVAVYGYTF | TGCAGCGTTGCAGTTGCAGTCTATGGCTACACCTTC
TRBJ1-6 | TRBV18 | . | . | CASSPWSLRSRGPLHF | TGTGCCAGCTCACCCTGGAGCTTGCGCTCGAGGGGTCCCCTCCACTTT
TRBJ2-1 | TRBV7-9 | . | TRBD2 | CASSYTLLAGDDYNEQFF | TGTGCCAGCAGCTATACTTTACTAGCGGGAGACGATTACAATGAGCAGTTCTTC
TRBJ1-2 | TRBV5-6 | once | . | CASSSLDTDYGYTF | TGTGCCAGCAGCTCGCTGGACACCGACTATGGCTACACCTTC
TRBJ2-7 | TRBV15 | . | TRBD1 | CATSFEQGFSTSYEQYF | TGTGCCACCAGCTTCGAACAGGGGTTCTCTACGTCCTACGAGCAGTACTTC
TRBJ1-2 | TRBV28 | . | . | CASSSVKKAGYTF | TGTGCCAGCAGCTCTGTTAAAAAGGCTGGCTACACCTTC
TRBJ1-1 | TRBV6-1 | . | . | CASNVGQIMNTEAFF | TGTGCCAGCAATGTCGGACAGATTATGAACACTGAAGCTTTCTTT
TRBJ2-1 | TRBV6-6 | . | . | CASSYSTRYNEQFF | TGTGCCAGCAGTTACTCAACTAGATACAATGAGCAGTTCTTC
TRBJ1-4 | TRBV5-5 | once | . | CASSPQLVTNEKLFF | TGTGCCAGCAGCCCCCAGTTAGTAACTAATGAAAAACTGTTTTTT
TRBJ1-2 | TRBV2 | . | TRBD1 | CASSRPDRAYGYTF | TGTGCCAGCAGTAGACCGGACAGGGCCTACGGCTACACCTTC
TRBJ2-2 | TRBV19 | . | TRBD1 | CASSQDRGWRELFF | TGTGCCAGTAGTCAGGACAGGGGTTGGAGGGAGCTGTTTTTT
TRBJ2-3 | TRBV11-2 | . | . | CASSLRAGTDTQYF | TGTGCCAGCAGTCTGAGGGCCGGCACAGATACGCAGTATTTT
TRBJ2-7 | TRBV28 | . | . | CASSLLIQEQYF | TGTGCCAGCAGTCTCCTGATCCAGGAGCAGTACTTC
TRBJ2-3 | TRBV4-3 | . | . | CASSQEGAENTDTQYF | TGCGCCAGCAGCCAAGAGGGGGCGGAGAATACAGATACGCAGTATTTT
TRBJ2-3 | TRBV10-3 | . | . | CAISGRGTDTQYF | TGTGCCATCAGTGGCAGGGGCACAGATACGCAGTATTTT
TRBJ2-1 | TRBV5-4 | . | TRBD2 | CASRGGRAVNEQFF | TGTGCCAGCAGAGGCGGGAGGGCCGTTAATGAGCAGTTCTTC
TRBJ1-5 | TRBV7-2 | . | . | CASSLADLWGNQPQHF | TGTGCCAGCAGCTTAGCGGATCTATGGGGCAATCAGCCCCAGCATTTT